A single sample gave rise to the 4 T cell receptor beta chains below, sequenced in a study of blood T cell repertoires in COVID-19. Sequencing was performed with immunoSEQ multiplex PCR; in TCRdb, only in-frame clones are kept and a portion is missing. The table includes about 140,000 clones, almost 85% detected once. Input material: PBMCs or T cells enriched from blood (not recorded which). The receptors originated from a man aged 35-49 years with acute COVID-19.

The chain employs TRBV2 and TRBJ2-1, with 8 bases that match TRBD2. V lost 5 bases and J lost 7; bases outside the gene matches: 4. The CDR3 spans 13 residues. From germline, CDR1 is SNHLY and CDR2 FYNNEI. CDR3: CASSIAGWNEQFF. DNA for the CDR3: TGTGCCAGCAGTATAGCGGGATGGAATGAGCAGTTCTTC.

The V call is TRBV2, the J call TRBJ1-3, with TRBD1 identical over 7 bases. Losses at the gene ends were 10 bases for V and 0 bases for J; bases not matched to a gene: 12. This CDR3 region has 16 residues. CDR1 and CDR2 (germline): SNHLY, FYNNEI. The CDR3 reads CATSRDSLFSGNTIYF. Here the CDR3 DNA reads TGTGCCACCTCCCGGGACAGTCTCTTCTCTGGAAACACCATATATTTT.

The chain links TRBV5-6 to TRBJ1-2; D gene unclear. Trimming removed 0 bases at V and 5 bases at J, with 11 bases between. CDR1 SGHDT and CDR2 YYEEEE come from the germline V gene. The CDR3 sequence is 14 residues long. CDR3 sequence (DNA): TGTGCCAGCAGCTTGGAGCGGCGGGAGTATGGCTACACCTTC. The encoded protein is CASSLERREYGYTF.

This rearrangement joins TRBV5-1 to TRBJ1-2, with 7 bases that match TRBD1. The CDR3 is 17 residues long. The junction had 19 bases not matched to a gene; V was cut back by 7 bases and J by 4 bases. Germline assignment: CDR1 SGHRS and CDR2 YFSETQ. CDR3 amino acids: CASGPTGSKPYRYGYTF. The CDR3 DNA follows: TGCGCCAGCGGACCGACAGGGAGTAAACCTTATCGCTATGGCTACACCTTC.